These 31 T cell receptor beta chains were sequenced from one sample in a study of blood T cell repertoires in COVID-19. Method: immunoSEQ multiplex PCR; TCRdb's copy keeps in-frame clones and lacks some. The sample has about 110,000 clones; 76% are singletons. The sequenced sample was peripheral blood. These receptors all come from an elderly woman with acute or convalescent COVID-19.

This clone was detected only once. V usage is TRBV6-5 and J usage is TRBJ1-2; TRBD1 aligns across 7 bases. Germline V gene data show CDR1 as MNHEY and CDR2 as SVGAGI. The CDR3 is 14 amino acids. Trimming removed 2 bases from V and 8 bases from J; junction bases left unmatched: 8. The DNA of the CDR3 is TGTGCCAGCAGTTACGCCGACAGGGTAGACGGCTACACCTTC. Protein: CASSYADRVDGYTF.

The chain recombines TRBV4-1 with TRBJ1-1; D is undetermined. Germline V gene lookup returns CDR1 MGHRA and CDR2 YSYEKL. V lost 0 bases, J lost 0 bases, and 8 bases lay in between. This CDR3 is built from 15 residues. The CDR3 coding sequence is TGCGCCAGCAGCCAAGAAACGGGGATGAACACTGAAGCTTTCTTT. This sequence encodes CASSQETGMNTEAFF.

The CDR3 DNA reads as TGTGCCAGCAGCTTAGCGGCGACAGGGGGGAACGAGCAGTACTTC. It encodes CASSLAATGGNEQYF. The J gene is TRBJ2-7, the V gene TRBV7-8; 9 bases agree with TRBD1. The junction had 5 bases not matched to a gene; V was cut back by 0 bases and J by 5 bases. Germline V gene lookup returns CDR1 SGHVS and CDR2 FQNEAQ. The length of the CDR3 is 15 residues.

The rearrangement links TRBV7-6 to TRBJ1-1; no firm D call. There are 15 residues in the CDR3. Per germline, CDR1 SGHVS and CDR2 FNYEAQ. V gave up 5 bases and J gave up 3 bases, with 16 bases separating them. DNA of the CDR3: TGTGCCAGCAGCCAGAGGGCAGGATCTGACACTGAAGCTTTCTTT. Residues: CASSQRAGSDTEAFF. Full variable domain (missing parts from reference TRBV7-6 and TRBJ1-1): GAGVSQSPRYKVTKRGQDVALRCDPISGHVSLYWYRQALGQGPEFLTYFNYEAQQDKSGLPNDRFSAERPEGSISTLTIQRTEQRDSAMYRCASSQRAGSDTEAFFGQGTRLTVV.

This clone was detected once. J is TRBJ2-7 and V is TRBV6-1; tentatively, D is TRBD1 (5 bases). Per germline, CDR1 MNHNS and CDR2 SASEGT. This CDR3 contains 16 residues. The V and J ends lost 1 base and 0 bases respectively, with 13 bases between them. CDR3 region: CASSEGSWTFSYEQYF. The CDR3 region has the DNA TGTGCCAGCAGTGAAGGTTCGTGGACATTCTCCTACGAGCAGTACTTC.

This clone was seen a few times. The gene calls are TRBV19 and TRBJ1-1, with a tentative D call TRBD1 (6 bases). Trimming removed 5 bases at V and 1 base at J, with 8 bases between. This CDR3 has 13 amino acids. The germline gives CDR1 LNHDA, CDR2 SQIVND (reference sequence). The CDR3 DNA reads TGTGCCAGTAGTCTGGGACAGAACACTGAAGCTTTCTTT. This gives the protein CASSLGQNTEAFF.

This clone was detected only a few times. The chain combines TRBV27 with TRBJ1-2; 8 bases fit TRBD1. This CDR3 is 14 amino acids long. Germline V gene sequence: CDR1 MNHEY, CDR2 SMNVEV (reference sequence). The trim removed 8 bases at V and 5 bases at J, leaving 10 bases unmatched. The CDR3 nucleotides are TGTGCCAGCCGAAGCCAGGGGGCAGGGTATGGCTACACCTTC. Translation: CASRSQGAGYGYTF.

This clone was detected only a few times. This chain joins TRBV6-1 and TRBJ1-2; tentative D call: TRBD1 (6 bases). The CDR3 runs to 14 residues. V shed 2 bases and J shed 8 bases, with 15 bases lying between them. Per germline, CDR1 MNHNS and CDR2 SASEGT. CDR3 bases: TGTGCCAGCAGTGAATCAGGGGTTCTCGGGGGCTACACCTTC. It specifies CASSESGVLGGYTF.

The V and J genes are TRBV5-1 and TRBJ1-4; perhaps TRBD1 as D (5 bases). The V gene lost 5 bases and the J gene lost 2 bases, with 19 bases spanning the gap. The CDR3 totals 17 residues. Germline CDR1 and CDR2: SGHRS and YFSETQ. CDR3: CASSEGRGPSTNEKLFF. CDR3 nucleotides: TGCGCCAGCAGTGAGGGGAGGGGACCCTCCACTAATGAAAAACTGTTTTTT.

The chain couples TRBV18 to TRBJ2-3; 9 bases align to TRBD2. Germline loops: CDR1 KGHSH, CDR2 LQKENI. The CDR3 loop spans 17 amino acids. Trimming took 4 bases from V and 0 from J; bases not matched to a gene: 8. The CDR3 bases are TGTGCCAGCTCACTTGGAACTACTAGCGGGAGCACAGATACGCAGTATTTT. Protein sequence: CASSLGTTSGSTDTQYF.

This chain links TRBV28 with TRBJ2-4; TRBD1 is a possible D gene (5 bases). V lost 4 bases to trimming and J lost 7 bases, with 11 bases between them. The CDR3 contains 13 residues. Per the germline V gene, CDR1 is MDHEN and CDR2 is SYDVKM. In DNA form, the CDR3 reads TGTGCCAGCAGTTCACCCGACAGCAACATTCAGTACTTC. As protein: CASSSPDSNIQYF.

This chain's CDR3 is CAWRDRGLTEAFF. The CDR3 DNA reads as TGTGCCTGGAGAGACAGGGGGCTTACTGAAGCTTTCTTT. This sequence joins TRBV30 and TRBJ1-1; 10 bases match TRBD1. The CDR3 is 13 residues long. CDR1 is GTSNPN, CDR2 SVGIG, per germline (reference sequence). V gave up 3 bases and J gave up 5 bases; unmatched junction bases: 3.

The chain couples TRBV6-6 to TRBJ2-3; 7 nucleotides line up with TRBD2. There are 15 residues in the CDR3. Trimming removed 2 bases from V and 4 bases from J; junction bases left unmatched: 6. Germline loops: CDR1 MNHNY, CDR2 SVGAGI (reference sequence). The CDR3 DNA reads as TGTGCCAGCAGTTACGGGGAGGGACGGGCAGATACGCAGTATTTT. This codes for CASSYGEGRADTQYF.

The rearrangement links TRBV12-3 or TRBV12-4 to TRBJ2-3; D not resolved. The CDR3 spans 10 residues. Trimming stripped 10 bases from V and 9 bases from J, with 11 bases between. CDR3 residues: CATAVWTQYF. DNA of the CDR3: TGTGCCACCGCGGTATGGACGCAGTATTTT.

This rearrangement joins TRBV27 to TRBJ2-7; D gene ambiguous. Germline V gives CDR1 MNHEY, CDR2 SMNVEV (reference sequence). This CDR3 spans 12 amino acids. Trimming left V 9 bases short and J 2 bases short, with 11 bases between. The CDR3 here is CARGEPAYEQYF. The CDR3 DNA reads TGTGCCAGAGGAGAGCCAGCCTACGAGCAGTACTTC.

The rearrangement links TRBV30 to TRBJ2-2; TRBD1 aligns across 8 bases. V gave up 4 bases and J gave up 1 base; unmatched junction bases: 5. CDR3 length equals 15 residues. Germline lookup yields CDR1 GTSNPN and CDR2 SVGIG (reference sequence). The CDR3 sequence is CAWNRGLGNTGELFF. The CDR3 bases are TGTGCCTGGAACAGGGGGTTAGGGAACACCGGGGAGCTGTTTTTT.

This clone was counted once. The V and J genes are TRBV2 and TRBJ1-5; D possibly corresponds to TRBD1 (6 bases). The CDR3 loop spans 14 amino acids. The V and J ends lost 2 bases and 4 bases respectively, with 9 bases between them. Germline V gives CDR1 SNHLY, CDR2 FYNNEI. The CDR3 region is CASSEQGPNQPQHF. Here the CDR3 DNA reads TGTGCCAGCAGTGAACAGGGGCCGAATCAGCCCCAGCATTTT.

The rearrangement links TRBV4-3 to TRBJ1-5; maybe TRBD1 (5 bases). Germline CDR1 reads LGHNA; CDR2 reads YSLEER. This CDR3 has 15 amino acids. V lost 1 base and J 7 bases, leaving 14 bases between the germline ends. The CDR3: CASSQVFQGTQPQHF. The CDR3 nucleotides are TGCGCCAGCAGCCAAGTATTCCAGGGAACGCAGCCCCAGCATTTT.

The chain employs TRBV6-4 and TRBJ1-6, with TRBD1 matching 9 bases. Germline CDR1 and CDR2: MRHNA and SNTAGT. The J segment lost 10 bases and the V segment lost 0 bases, leaving 4 bases of the junction unmatched. The length of the CDR3 is 15 residues. CDR3 in DNA: TGTGCCAGCAGTGACTCAGGGACAGGGAACTCACCCCTCCACTTT. Amino acid sequence: CASSDSGTGNSPLHF.

The chain carries TRBV10-1 and TRBJ2-3, with 9 bases aligning to TRBD2. Per germline, CDR1 WNHNN and CDR2 SYGVQD (reference sequence). The ends lost 6 bases at V and 8 bases at J; junction bases unmatched: 6. CDR3 length: 13 amino acids. CDR3 loop: CASSKSGGSTQYF. Written as DNA, the CDR3 is TGCGCCAGCAGCAAGAGCGGGGGGTCTACGCAGTATTTT.

The chain employs TRBV4-2 and TRBJ1-2; 10 bases align to TRBD1. The CDR3 is 13 amino acids. J gave up 3 bases and V 7 bases, and 2 bases lay outside the gene matches. Germline V gene data show CDR1 as LGHNA and CDR2 as YNFKEQ. CDR3 coding DNA: TGTGCCAGCACTGGACAGGGGGACTATGGCTACACCTTC. It is translated as CASTGQGDYGYTF.

CDR3 sequence reads: CASRSPRTRQATYNEQFF. As DNA, the CDR3 is TGTGCCAGCAGATCGCCGAGGACCCGACAGGCGACCTACAATGAGCAGTTCTTC. The chain combines TRBV2 with TRBJ2-1; tentatively, D is TRBD1 (6 bases). The V gene lost 6 bases and the J gene lost 2 bases, with 23 bases spanning the gap. Germline CDR1 and CDR2: SNHLY and FYNNEI. This CDR3 has 18 residues. Together with reference TRBV2 and TRBJ2-1, the CDR3 gives the full variable domain: EPEVTQTPSHQVTQMGQEVILRCVPISNHLYFYWYRQILGQKVEFLVSFYNNEISEKSEIFDDQFSVERPDGSNFTLKIRSTKLEDSAMYFCASRSPRTRQATYNEQFFGPGTRLTVL.

The gene calls are TRBV28 and TRBJ1-2, with unresolved D. From germline, CDR1 is MDHEN and CDR2 SYDVKM. The CDR3 consists of 14 residues. The V gene lost 7 bases and the J gene lost 8 bases, with 20 bases spanning the gap. In DNA, the CDR3 is TGTGCCAGCACCCCACACGCGGGCGCTGTCGGCTACACCTTC. Amino acid sequence: CASTPHAGAVGYTF.

The chain recombines TRBV27 with TRBJ2-7, with D tentatively TRBD2 (6 bases). The V and J ends lost 2 bases and 4 bases respectively, with 15 bases between them. Germline CDR1 is MNHEY and CDR2 is SMNVEV (reference sequence). The CDR3 loop spans 15 amino acids. The CDR3 DNA reads as TGTGCCAGCAGTTTAGTCCGGGAGAGACCTTACGAGCAGTACTTC. It yields the protein CASSLVRERPYEQYF.

The chain joins TRBV18 to TRBJ2-1; D ambiguous. There are 17 residues in the CDR3. Trimming stripped 5 bases from V and 0 bases from J, with 17 bases between. Looked up from germline, CDR1 is KGHSH and CDR2 is LQKENI. The CDR3 is CASSSSVGHSSYNEQFF. CDR3 sequence (DNA): TGTGCCAGCTCAAGTAGTGTCGGTCACAGCTCCTACAATGAGCAGTTCTTC.

The chain uses TRBV10-3 and TRBJ1-4; TRBD1 agrees at 8 bases. The V and J ends lost 11 bases and 8 bases, in that order; junction bases with no gene match: 13. The CDR3 contains 14 residues. CDR1 is ENHRY, CDR2 SYGVKD, per germline. The CDR3 region is CAAQGARVGEKLFF. The DNA for the CDR3 is TGTGCCGCCCAGGGGGCGCGGGTCGGAGAAAAACTGTTTTTT.

This chain links TRBV6-2 or TRBV6-3 with TRBJ2-5, with D unresolved. Germline CDR1 is MNHEY and CDR2 is SVGEGT. The germline V and J ends were trimmed by 5 bases and 1 base, with 5 bases remaining between them. The CDR3 runs to 12 residues. DNA of the CDR3: TGTGCCAGCAGTCTCCTCCAAGAGACCCAGTACTTC. This codes for CASSLLQETQYF.

This clone was counted a few times. Here the CDR3 reads CASSTRGASSYEQYF. Here the CDR3 DNA reads TGTGCCAGCAGCACCCGTGGGGCTAGCTCCTACGAGCAGTACTTC. The chain employs TRBV6-5 and TRBJ2-7, with D perhaps matching TRBD1 (5 bases). In germline, CDR1 is MNHEY, CDR2 SVGAGI. The CDR3 spans 15 residues. V lost 6 bases and J 0 bases, leaving 15 bases between the germline ends.

The chain combines TRBV5-1 with TRBJ2-2, with a weak D call TRBD1 (5 bases). Germline lookup yields CDR1 SGHRS and CDR2 YFSETQ. The CDR3 spans 15 residues. Trimming removed 1 base from V and 4 bases from J, with 11 bases in between. The CDR3 DNA sequence: TGCGCCAGCAGCTTGCTCCCAGGGCCCACCGGGGAGCTGTTTTTT. Residues: CASSLLPGPTGELFF.

The chain carries TRBV7-3 and TRBJ1-1; the D is unclear. The germline V gene has CDR1 SGHTA and CDR2 FQGTGA. The ends were cut back, 5 bases at V and 4 bases at J, with 11 bases in the middle. The CDR3 sequence is 13 residues long. The CDR3 DNA reads TGTGCCAGCAGCACGGGTAGCGGCACTGAAGCTTTCTTT. The encoded protein is CASSTGSGTEAFF. Full variable domain (rest looked up from reference TRBV7-3 and TRBJ1-1): GAGVSQTPSNKVTEKGKYVELRCDPISGHTALYWYRQSLGQGPEFLIYFQGTGAADDSGLPNDRFFAVRPEGSVSTLKIQRTERGDSAVYLCASSTGSGTEAFFGQGTRLTVV.

The rearrangement uses TRBV28 and TRBJ2-7; no clear D. The ends were cut back, 6 bases at V and 2 bases at J, with 11 bases in the middle. The germline gives CDR1 MDHEN, CDR2 SYDVKM. The CDR3 covers 13 residues. The chain's CDR3 is CASSPVFPYEQYF. The CDR3, as DNA: TGTGCCAGCAGCCCGGTTTTCCCCTACGAGCAGTACTTC.